The 21 T cell receptor beta chains reported below all come from one sample, sequenced in a study of T cells after yellow fever vaccination. TCRdb passed the 5' RACE reads through MiXCR, listing each CDR3 protein once. The sample lists about 550,000 distinct CDR3 sequences, 15% to 20% seen once, with approximately 14% in the top ten. The starting material was PBMCs, obtained 15 days after the yellow fever booster vaccination. These receptors all come from a man between 25 and 39 years old who received the YFV17D yellow fever vaccine.

This clonotype was counted ten times or more. The gene calls are TRBV7-9 and TRBJ2-2, with TRBD2 identical over 8 bases. V gave up 5 bases and J gave up 2 bases; unmatched junction bases: 4. This CDR3 contains 15 residues. Germline lookup yields CDR1 SEHNR and CDR2 FQNEAQ (reference sequence). The CDR3 DNA sequence: TGTGCCAGCAGCCCCGGGAGGGCCAACACCGGGGAGCTGTTTTTT. It codes for CASSPGRANTGELFF.

V gene TRBV5-1 combines with J gene TRBJ2-1; TRBD2 aligns across 8 bases. CDR3 size: 15 residues. Losses at the gene ends were 4 bases for V and 5 bases for J; bases not matched to a gene: 8. Germline CDR1 reads SGHRS; CDR2 reads YFSETQ. CDR3 coding DNA: TGCGCCAGCAGCCGAATTATAGCGGGAAACAATGAGCAGTTCTTC. Amino acid sequence: CASSRIIAGNNEQFF.

This clonotype appeared a few times. CDR3 in amino acids: CSAGLASTDTQYF. The CDR3 nucleotides are TGCAGTGCAGGCCTAGCTAGCACAGATACGCAGTATTTT. The chain links TRBV20-1 to TRBJ2-3; D might be TRBD2 (5 bases). The V gene lost 6 bases and the J gene lost 0 bases, with 10 bases spanning the gap. The CDR3 has 13 residues. Germline V CDR1 and CDR2: DFQATT, SNEGSKA (reference sequence).

The chain employs TRBV29-1 and TRBJ2-1; D call uncertain. This CDR3 is 12 amino acids long. The V gene lost 4 bases and the J gene lost 5 bases, with 9 bases spanning the gap. Germline CDR1 SQVTM, CDR2 ANQGSEA. CDR3 protein: CSVGPYDNEQFF. The CDR3 DNA follows: TGCAGCGTTGGACCTTACGACAATGAGCAGTTCTTC.

J is TRBJ2-7 and V is TRBV12-3 or TRBV12-4, with TRBD2 as a possible D gene (5 bases). Trimming shortened V by 2 bases and J by 2 bases, and 10 bases separated the two germline ends. The CDR3 has 14 residues. CDR3 coding DNA: TGTGCCAGCAGTTTATTTGAGACTACCTACGAGCAGTACTTC. It specifies CASSLFETTYEQYF.

The table lists this clonotype with a few counts. The chain joins TRBV5-4 to TRBJ2-2; 9 nucleotides agree with TRBD1. Germline trimming cut 0 bases from V and 6 bases from J; bases unmatched to any gene: 6. Germline CDR1 SGHNT, CDR2 YYREEE (reference sequence). This CDR3 has 16 amino acids. CDR3 in amino acids: CASSLAGQGRSGELFF. The CDR3 DNA reads as TGTGCCAGCAGCTTGGCGGGACAGGGAAGGTCCGGGGAGCTGTTTTTT.

The V gene is TRBV7-9, the J gene TRBJ1-5, with D unclear. With 0 bases removed from V and 6 bases from J, the gap between germline ends came to 9 bases. The length of the CDR3 is 14 residues. Looked up from germline, CDR1 is SEHNR and CDR2 is FQNEAQ (reference sequence). As DNA, the CDR3 is TGTGCCAGCAGCTTAGCTGGATTCGGTCAGCCCCAGCATTTT. Amino acid sequence: CASSLAGFGQPQHF.

This chain uses TRBV6-2 or TRBV6-3 with TRBJ2-1; 8 positions match TRBD2. Germline lookup yields CDR1 MNHEY and CDR2 SVGEGT. The V gene end was trimmed by 4 bases and the J gene end by 6 bases; junction bases not matched to a gene: 14. The length of the CDR3 is 17 residues. CDR3 bases: TGTGCCAGCAGTTGGGTGGGTAGCGGGACCGATTTCAATGAGCAGTTCTTC. It is translated as CASSWVGSGTDFNEQFF.

This sequence joins TRBV18 and TRBJ2-7; tentatively, D is TRBD2 (6 bases). With 3 bases removed from V and 4 bases from J, the gap between germline ends came to 16 bases. The CDR3 is made up of 15 amino acids. Germline lookup yields CDR1 KGHSH and CDR2 LQKENI. The CDR3 bases are TGTGCCAGCTCACCGGCGGACGGGACTCAATACGAGCAGTACTTC. Translating gives CASSPADGTQYEQYF.

V and J are TRBV7-9 and TRBJ2-4; D is unclear. V dropped 1 base and J dropped 0 bases, with 10 bases sitting between them. The CDR3 length is 16 residues. CDR1 is SEHNR and CDR2 is FQNEAQ in the germline V gene (reference sequence). The CDR3 sequence: CASSLGPQLAKNIQYF. CDR3 nucleotide sequence: TGTGCCAGCAGCTTAGGCCCACAACTAGCCAAAAACATTCAGTACTTC.

In its sample, this clonotype was seen a few times. The chain has TRBV12-3 or TRBV12-4 and TRBJ2-2; D assignment may be TRBD1 or TRBD2 (5 bases each). Deletions cut 2 bases from V and 4 bases from J, with 11 bases between. CDR3 length: 15 amino acids. CDR3 coding DNA: TGTGCCAGCAGTTTAAGGGGTGGAGGCACCGGGGAGCTGTTTTTT. Translated, it gives CASSLRGGGTGELFF.

This clonotype turned up a few times. V usage is TRBV5-4 and J usage is TRBJ2-1; 7 bases match TRBD1. With V trimmed by 1 base and J by 8 bases, 9 bases remained unmatched. The CDR3 consists of 15 residues. Germline V gene lookup returns CDR1 SGHNT and CDR2 YYREEE (reference sequence). CDR3 protein: CASSLKGAGGDEQFF. The DNA of the CDR3 is TGTGCCAGCAGCTTGAAGGGGGCAGGGGGTGATGAGCAGTTCTTC.

There are a few counts of this clonotype. CDR3 region: CASSIQGRTGELFF. The CDR3 DNA is TGTGCCAGCAGCATACAGGGTCGGACCGGGGAGCTGTTTTTT. V is TRBV5-4 and J is TRBJ2-2, with D possibly TRBD1 on 6 matching bases. The V end lost 4 bases, the J end lost 5 bases, and 12 bases lay between the germline ends. The length of the CDR3 is 14 residues. The germline V gene has CDR1 SGHNT and CDR2 YYREEE (reference sequence).

The chain combines TRBV12-3 or TRBV12-4 with TRBJ2-2; no firm D call. V shed 5 bases and J shed 1 base, with 14 bases lying between them. The CDR3 is 16 residues long. CDR3 DNA: TGTGCCAGCAGTCCCTTCCTGACCGTGAACACCGGGGAGCTGTTTTTT. Translation: CASSPFLTVNTGELFF.

Notes on this clonotype: A junction end diverges from the germline sequence, so it may reflect a read error. The chain recombines TRBV12-3 or TRBV12-4 with TRBJ2-7; 7 bases fit TRBD1. CDR3 size: 12 residues. The chain's CDR3 is CASSTGVGEQCF. The CDR3 region has the DNA TGTGCCAGCAGCACAGGGGTCGGCGAGCAGTGCTTC.

The sample holds many counts of this clonotype. CDR3 protein: CAWKGLRAYEQYF. As DNA, the CDR3 is TGTGCCTGGAAGGGGCTGAGAGCCTACGAGCAGTACTTC. The chain has TRBV5-5 and TRBJ2-7, with D perhaps matching TRBD1 (5 bases). CDR1 is SGHKS and CDR2 is YYEKEE in the germline V gene (reference sequence). With 10 bases removed from V and 2 bases from J, the gap between germline ends came to 16 bases. CDR3 length equals 13 residues.

The chain couples TRBV6-5 to TRBJ1-2, with a weak D call TRBD1 (6 bases). Trimming pared 2 bases from V and 6 bases from J, leaving 13 bases between. The CDR3 consists of 14 residues. Germline lookup yields CDR1 MNHEY and CDR2 SVGAGI. CDR3 in amino acids: CASSYQSGVNGYTF. CDR3 coding DNA: TGTGCCAGCAGTTACCAATCAGGGGTAAATGGCTACACCTTC.

This clonotype was counted only a few times. This rearrangement joins TRBV11-1 to TRBJ2-7; 7 positions match TRBD2. Germline CDR1 SGHAT, CDR2 FQDESV (reference sequence). Trimming took 2 bases from V and 3 from J; bases not matched to a gene: 16. CDR3 length: 18 amino acids. CDR3 amino acids: CASSLTGTRDYLLYEQYF. CDR3 bases: TGTGCCAGCAGCTTAACAGGAACCCGGGACTATCTCCTCTACGAGCAGTACTTC.

This clonotype appeared once. The chain is built from TRBV30 and TRBJ2-7; 9 nucleotides match TRBD1. Losses at the gene ends were 3 bases for V and 6 bases for J; bases not matched to a gene: 3. CDR1 is GTSNPN and CDR2 is SVGIG in the germline V gene (reference sequence). This CDR3 has 12 amino acids. The CDR3 protein is CAWSGTGLEQYF. The DNA of the CDR3 is TGTGCCTGGAGCGGGACAGGGCTCGAGCAGTACTTC.

This clonotype was observed many times. V and J are TRBV3-1 and TRBJ2-5; D is uncertain. The germline gives CDR1 LGHDT, CDR2 YNNKEL (reference sequence). The V end lost 6 bases, the J end lost 3 bases, and 17 bases lay between the germline ends. The CDR3 spans 15 residues. CDR3 nucleotide sequence: TGTGCCAGCAGGCAGAGACCGGAGCTCGAAGAGACCCAGTACTTC. Protein sequence: CASRQRPELEETQYF.

The V and J genes are TRBV24-1 and TRBJ2-5; 7 positions agree with TRBD1. V lost 3 bases and J lost 3; bases outside the gene matches: 3. Germline CDR1 and CDR2: KGHDR and SFDVKD. The CDR3 has 14 residues. CDR3 in amino acids: CATSDTGTEETQYF. In nucleotides, the CDR3 is TGTGCCACCAGTGATACCGGGACAGAAGAGACCCAGTACTTC.